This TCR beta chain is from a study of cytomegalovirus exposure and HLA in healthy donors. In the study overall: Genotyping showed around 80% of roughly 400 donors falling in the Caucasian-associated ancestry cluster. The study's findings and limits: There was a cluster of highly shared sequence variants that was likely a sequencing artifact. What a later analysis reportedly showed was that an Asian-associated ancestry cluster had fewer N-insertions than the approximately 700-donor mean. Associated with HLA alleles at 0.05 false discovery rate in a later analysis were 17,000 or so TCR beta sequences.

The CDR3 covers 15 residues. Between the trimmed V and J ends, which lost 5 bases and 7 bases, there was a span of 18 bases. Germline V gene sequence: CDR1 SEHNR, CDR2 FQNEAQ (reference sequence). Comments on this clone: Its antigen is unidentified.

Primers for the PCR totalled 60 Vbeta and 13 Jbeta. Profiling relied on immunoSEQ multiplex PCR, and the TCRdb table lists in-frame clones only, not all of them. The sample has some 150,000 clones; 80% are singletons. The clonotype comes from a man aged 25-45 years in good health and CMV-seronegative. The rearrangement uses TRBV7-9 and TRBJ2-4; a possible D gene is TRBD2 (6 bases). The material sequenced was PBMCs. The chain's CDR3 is CASSLQTGGVNIQYF. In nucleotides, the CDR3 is TGTGCCAGCAGCCTACAAACAGGAGGGGTTAACATTCAGTACTTC.